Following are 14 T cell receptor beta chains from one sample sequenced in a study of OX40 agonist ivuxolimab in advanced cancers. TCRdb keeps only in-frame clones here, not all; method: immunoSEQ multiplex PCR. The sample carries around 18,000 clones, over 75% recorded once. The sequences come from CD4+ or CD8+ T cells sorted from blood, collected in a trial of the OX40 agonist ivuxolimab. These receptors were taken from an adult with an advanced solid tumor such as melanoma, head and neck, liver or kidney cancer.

The DNA of the CDR3 is TGTGCCAGCAGCTCTCGTAGCGGGAGGGACTCCTACGAGCAGTACTTC. This sequence encodes CASSSRSGRDSYEQYF. The J gene is TRBJ2-7, the V gene TRBV11-1; 11 bases map to TRBD2. CDR1 SGHAT and CDR2 FQDESV come from the germline V gene (reference sequence). With 4 bases clipped from V and 0 bases from J, the junction kept 5 bases outside the gene matches. The CDR3 spans 16 residues.

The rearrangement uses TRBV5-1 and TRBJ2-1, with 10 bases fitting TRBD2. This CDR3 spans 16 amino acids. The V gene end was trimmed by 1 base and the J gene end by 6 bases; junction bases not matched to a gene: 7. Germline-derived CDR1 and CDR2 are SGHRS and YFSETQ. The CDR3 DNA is TGCGCCAGCAGCTTGCGGCTAGCGGGAGCGTTCAATGAGCAGTTCTTC. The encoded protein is CASSLRLAGAFNEQFF.

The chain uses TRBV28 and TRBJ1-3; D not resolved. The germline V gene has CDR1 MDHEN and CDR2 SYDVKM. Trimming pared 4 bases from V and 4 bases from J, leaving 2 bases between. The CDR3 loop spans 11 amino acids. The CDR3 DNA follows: TGTGCCAGCAGTTACGGAAACACCATATATTTT. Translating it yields CASSYGNTIYF. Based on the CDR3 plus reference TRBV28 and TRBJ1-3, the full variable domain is DVKVTQSSRYLVKRTGEKVFLECVQDMDHENMFWYRQDPGLGLRLIYFSYDVKMKEKGDIPEGYSVSREKKERFSLILESASTNQTSMYLCASSYGNTIYFGEGSWLTVV.

The CDR3 region is CASSYPDGNTEAFF. The DNA of the CDR3 is TGTGCCAGCAGTTACCCCGACGGGAACACTGAAGCTTTCTTT. J is TRBJ1-1 and V is TRBV6-5; D gene uncertain. This CDR3 spans 14 amino acids. Deletions cut 2 bases from V and 1 base from J, with 8 bases between. Germline V CDR1 and CDR2: MNHEY, SVGAGI.

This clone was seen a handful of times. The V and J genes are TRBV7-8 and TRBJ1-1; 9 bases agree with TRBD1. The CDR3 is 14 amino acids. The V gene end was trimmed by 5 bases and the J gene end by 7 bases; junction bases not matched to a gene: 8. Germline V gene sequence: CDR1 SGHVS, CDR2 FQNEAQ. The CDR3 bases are TGTGCCAGCAGCCTGGGACAGGGCTTTATTGAAGCTTTCTTT. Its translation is CASSLGQGFIEAFF.

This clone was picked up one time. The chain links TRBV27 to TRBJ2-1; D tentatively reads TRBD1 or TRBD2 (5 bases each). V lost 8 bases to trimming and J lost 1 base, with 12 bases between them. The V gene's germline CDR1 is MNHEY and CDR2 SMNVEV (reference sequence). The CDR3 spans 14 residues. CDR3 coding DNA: TGTGCCAGCGGGGACCCCTGGTCCTACAATGAGCAGTTCTTC. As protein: CASGDPWSYNEQFF.

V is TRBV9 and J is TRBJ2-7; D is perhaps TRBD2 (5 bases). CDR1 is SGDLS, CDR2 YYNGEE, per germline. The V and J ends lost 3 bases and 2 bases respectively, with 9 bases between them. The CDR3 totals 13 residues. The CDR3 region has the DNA TGTGCCAGCAGCGGCCCGGGAACCTACGAGCAGTACTTC. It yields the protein CASSGPGTYEQYF.

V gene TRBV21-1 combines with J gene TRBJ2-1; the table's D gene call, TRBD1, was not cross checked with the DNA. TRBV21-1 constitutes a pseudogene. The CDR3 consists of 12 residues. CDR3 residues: CASPRGCHEQFF. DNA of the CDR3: TGTGCCAGCCCTAGGGGGTGCCATGAGCAGTTCTTC.

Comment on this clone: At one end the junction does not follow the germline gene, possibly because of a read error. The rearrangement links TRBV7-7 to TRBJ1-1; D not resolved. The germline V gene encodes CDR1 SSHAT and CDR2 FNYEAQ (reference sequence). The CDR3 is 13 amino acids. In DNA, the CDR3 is TGTGCTAGCAGCTTAACGGAGAACACTGAAGCTTTCTTT. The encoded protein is CASSLTENTEAFF.

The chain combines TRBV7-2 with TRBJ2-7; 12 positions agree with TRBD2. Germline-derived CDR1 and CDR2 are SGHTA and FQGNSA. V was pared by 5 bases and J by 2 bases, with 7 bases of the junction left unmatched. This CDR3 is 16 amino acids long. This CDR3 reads CASSTGLAGETYEQYF. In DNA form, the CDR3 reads TGTGCCAGCAGCACGGGACTAGCGGGCGAAACCTACGAGCAGTACTTC.

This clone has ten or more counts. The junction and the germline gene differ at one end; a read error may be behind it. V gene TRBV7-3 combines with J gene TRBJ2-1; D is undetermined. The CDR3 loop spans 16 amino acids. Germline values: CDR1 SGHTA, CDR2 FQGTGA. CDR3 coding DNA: TGTGCCAGCACCTTAGTGGCGCCGGGCTCCTACAATGAGCAGTTCTTC. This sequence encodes CASTLVAPGSYNEQFF.

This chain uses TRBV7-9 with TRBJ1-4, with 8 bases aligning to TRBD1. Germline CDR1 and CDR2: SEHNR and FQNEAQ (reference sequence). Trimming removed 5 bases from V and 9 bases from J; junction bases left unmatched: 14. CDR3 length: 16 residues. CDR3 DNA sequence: TGTGCCAGCAGCACGCCGTCGACAGGGGATTCCCAAAAACTGTTTTTT. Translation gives CASSTPSTGDSQKLFF.

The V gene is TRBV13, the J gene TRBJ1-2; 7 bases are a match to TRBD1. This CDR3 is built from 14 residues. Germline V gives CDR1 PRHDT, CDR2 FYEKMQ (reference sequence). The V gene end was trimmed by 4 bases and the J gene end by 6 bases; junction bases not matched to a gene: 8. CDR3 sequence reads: CASSYGQELDGYTF. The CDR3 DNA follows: TGTGCCAGCAGCTACGGACAGGAGCTCGATGGCTACACCTTC. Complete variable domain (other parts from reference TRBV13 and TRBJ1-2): AAGVIQSPRHLIKEKRETATLKCYPIPRHDTVYWYQQGPGQDPQFLISFYEKMQSDKGSIPDRFSAQQFSDYHSELNMSSLELGDSALYFCASSYGQELDGYTFGSGTRLTVV.

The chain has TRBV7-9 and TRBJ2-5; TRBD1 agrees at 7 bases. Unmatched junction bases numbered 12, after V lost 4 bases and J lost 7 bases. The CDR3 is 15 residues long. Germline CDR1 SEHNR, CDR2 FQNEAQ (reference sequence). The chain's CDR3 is CASSWSQGVQVTQYF. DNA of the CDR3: TGTGCCAGCAGCTGGAGTCAGGGGGTACAGGTGACCCAGTACTTC.